This T cell receptor beta chain is drawn from a study of cytomegalovirus exposure and HLA in healthy donors. Study-wide points: What TCR beta sequences reportedly achieved was accurate prediction of HLA-A and HLA-B alleles in most subjects. An observed cluster of highly shared sequence variants was recorded as a likely sequencing artifact.

With V trimmed by 4 bases and J by 6 bases, 4 bases remained unmatched. The CDR3 is made up of 15 amino acids. From germline, CDR1 is SGHRS and CDR2 YFSETQ. Each donor was healthy, and each was a bone marrow donor. About this clone itself: Its antigen is not known.

Primers included in the PCR were 60 Vbeta and 13 Jbeta primers. Some clones are missing from TCRdb's copy, which holds only in-frame ones; the method was immunoSEQ multiplex PCR. This sample has under 70,000 clones, with approximately 90% found just once. The rearrangement joins TRBV5-1 to TRBJ2-3; TRBD2 aligns across 14 bases. This clonotype was obtained from a woman in her twenties or thirties in good health and CMV-seronegative. Sequenced input: PBMCs. The CDR3 sequence: CASSLRLAGGDTQYF. CDR3 nucleotides: TGCGCCAGCAGCCTTCGACTAGCGGGAGGGGATACGCAGTATTTT.